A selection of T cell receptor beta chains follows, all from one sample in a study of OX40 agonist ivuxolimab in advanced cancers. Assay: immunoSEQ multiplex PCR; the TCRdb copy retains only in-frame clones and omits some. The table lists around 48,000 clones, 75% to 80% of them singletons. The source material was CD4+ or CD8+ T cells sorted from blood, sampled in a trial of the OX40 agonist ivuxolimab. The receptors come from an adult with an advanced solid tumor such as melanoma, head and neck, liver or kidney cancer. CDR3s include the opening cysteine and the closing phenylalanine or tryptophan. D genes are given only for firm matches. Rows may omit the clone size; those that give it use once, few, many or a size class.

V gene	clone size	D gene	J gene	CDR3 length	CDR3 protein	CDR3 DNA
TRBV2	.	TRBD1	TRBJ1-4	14	CASNRDRGREKLFF	TGTGCCAGCAACCGGGACAGGGGGAGGGAAAAACTGTTTTTT
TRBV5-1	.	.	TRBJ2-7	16	CASSVQLATTQGEQYF	TGCGCCAGCAGCGTCCAACTAGCAACTACGCAGGGCGAGCAGTACTTC
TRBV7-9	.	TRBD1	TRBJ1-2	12	CASSQGEDTGTF	TGTGCCAGCTCCCAGGGGGAGGACACGGGCACCTTC
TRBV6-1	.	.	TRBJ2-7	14	CASRPTGTQGEQYF	TGTGCCAGCAGACCCACCGGGACCCAGGGGGAGCAGTACTTC
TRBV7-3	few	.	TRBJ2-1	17	CASSLIAVAFSYNEQFF	TGTGCCAGCAGCTTAATAGCGGTAGCCTTCTCCTACAATGAGCAGTTCTTC
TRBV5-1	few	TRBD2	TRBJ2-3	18	CASSLGPRASGSTDTQYF	TGCGCCAGCAGCTTGGGACCGCGGGCTAGCGGTAGCACAGATACGCAGTATTTT
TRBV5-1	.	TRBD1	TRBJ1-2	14	CASSLEDRGYGYTF	TGCGCCAGCAGCTTGGAAGACAGGGGCTATGGCTACACCTTC
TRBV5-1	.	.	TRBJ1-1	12	CASSFSGDLAFF	TGCGCCAGCAGCTTTTCGGGGGACTTGGCTTTCTTT
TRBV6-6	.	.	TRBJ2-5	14	CASSQGRLQETQYF	TGTGCCAGCAGTCAAGGACGGCTTCAAGAGACCCAGTACTTC
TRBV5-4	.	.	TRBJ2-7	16	CASSPGGKGVTYEQYF	TGTGCCAGCAGCCCGGGGGGAAAGGGGGTAACCTACGAGCAGTACTTC
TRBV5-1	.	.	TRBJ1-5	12	CASSLKAQPQHF	TGCGCCAGCAGCTTGAAAGCGCAGCCCCAGCATTTT
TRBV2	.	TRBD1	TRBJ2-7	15	CASSRQGPGSYEQYF	TGTGCCAGCAGTAGACAGGGCCCGGGGTCCTACGAGCAGTACTTC
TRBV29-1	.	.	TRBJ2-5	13	CSVELRIQETQYF	TGCAGCGTTGAACTGAGGATCCAAGAGACCCAGTACTTC
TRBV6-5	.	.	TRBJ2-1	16	CASSYSIIADYNEQFF	TGTGCCAGCAGTTACTCGATTATAGCGGACTACAATGAGCAGTTCTTC
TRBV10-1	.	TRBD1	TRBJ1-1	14	CASAPGQGVTEAFF	TGCGCCAGCGCCCCGGGACAGGGGGTCACTGAAGCTTTCTTT
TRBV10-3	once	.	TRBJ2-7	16	CASRGRGNFGSYEQYF	TGTGCCTCCCGTGGCAGGGGAAATTTTGGGTCCTACGAGCAGTACTTC
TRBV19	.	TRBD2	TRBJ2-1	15	CAISLVLAGVGEQFF	TGTGCCATTTCATTGGTACTAGCGGGAGTGGGAGAGCAGTTCTTC